These 19 T cell receptor beta chains were all obtained from the same sample, sequenced in a study of cytomegalovirus exposure and HLA in healthy donors. The PCR was carried out with 60 Vbeta primers and 13 Jbeta primers. Assay: immunoSEQ multiplex PCR; the TCRdb copy retains only in-frame clones and omits some. The sample shows about 100,000 clones, 65% to 80% of them seen only once. The sequencing sample was made of PBMCs. These receptor sequences come from a woman between 45 and 60 years old in good health and CMV-seropositive.

This chain joins TRBV5-8 and TRBJ2-1, with TRBD2 as a possible D gene (6 bases). The CDR3 consists of 12 residues. V dropped 3 bases and J dropped 14 bases, with 15 bases sitting between them. Looked up from germline, CDR1 is SGHTS and CDR2 is YDEGEE. The CDR3 sequence: CASSSTGVVEFF. The CDR3 DNA reads as TGTGCCAGCAGCTCAACGGGGGTTGTGGAGTTCTTC.

V and J are TRBV19 and TRBJ1-2; D is unresolved. The germline CDR1 and CDR2 sequences are LNHDA and SQIVND (reference sequence). The V end was cut by 1 base, the J end by 4 bases, with 13 bases between. This CDR3 is built from 15 residues. DNA of the CDR3: TGTGCCAGTAGTATAGGGTTTAACAGTCCCTATGGCTACACCTTC. It translates to CASSIGFNSPYGYTF.

The CDR3 region is CASSIMETQYF. CDR3 in DNA: TGTGCCAGTAGTATTATGGAGACCCAGTACTTC. This chain uses TRBV19 with TRBJ2-5; D is undetermined. Germline V gene lookup returns CDR1 LNHDA and CDR2 SQIVND (reference sequence). The CDR3 length is 11 residues. Trimming took off 3 bases at V and 5 bases at J, with 4 bases between the two ends. Using reference TRBV19 and TRBJ2-5 for the parts outside the CDR3, the full variable domain is DGGITQSPKYLFRKEGQNVTLSCEQNLNHDAMYWYRQDPGQGLRLIYYSQIVNDFQKGDIAEGYSVSREKKESFPLTVTSAQKNPTAFYLCASSIMETQYFGPGTRLLVL.

On this clone: This same CDR3 is encoded by further DNA sequences in the sample. The rearrangement joins TRBV18 to TRBJ1-2, with D possibly TRBD1 on 5 matching bases. The length of the CDR3 is 14 residues. Germline V gives CDR1 KGHSH, CDR2 LQKENI. Trimming stripped 0 bases from V and 2 bases from J, with 7 bases between. The CDR3 bases are TGTGCCAGCTCACCACCGGGGGGAAACTATGGCTACACCTTC. It encodes CASSPPGGNYGYTF.

This clone has more than one count but fewer than ten. This sequence joins TRBV5-6 and TRBJ1-6, with 9 bases that match TRBD1. Germline CDR1 and CDR2: SGHDT and YYEEEE. The CDR3 sequence is 14 residues long. J gave up 7 bases and V 4 bases, and 3 bases lay outside the gene matches. CDR3 sequence: CASSRDRENSPLHF. The CDR3 nucleotides read TGTGCCAGCAGCCGGGACAGGGAGAATTCACCCCTCCACTTT. Together with reference TRBV5-6 and TRBJ1-6, the CDR3 gives the full variable domain: DAGVTQSPTHLIKTRGQQVTLRCSPKSGHDTVSWYQQALGQGPQFIFQYYEEEERQRGNFPDRFSGHQFPNYSSELNVNALLLGDSALYLCASSRDRENSPLHFGNGTRLTVT.

The chain links TRBV19 to TRBJ1-1, with TRBD1 as a possible D gene (5 bases). This CDR3 spans 14 amino acids. Germline CDR1 and CDR2: LNHDA and SQIVND (reference sequence). Trimming removed 5 bases at V and 1 base at J, with 11 bases between. CDR3 nucleotides: TGTGCCAGTAGTCCCCTAGGGGAGAACACTGAAGCTTTCTTT. This gives the protein CASSPLGENTEAFF.

The chain combines TRBV4-1 with TRBJ2-1; TRBD1 agrees at 9 bases. Germline-derived CDR1 and CDR2 are MGHRA and YSYEKL. Trimming at V came to 3 bases and at J to 5 bases, leaving 11 bases not matched to a gene. CDR3 length: 17 amino acids. CDR3 residues: CASSQPSGTGRDNEQFF. The CDR3 bases are TGCGCCAGCAGCCAGCCAAGCGGGACAGGGAGAGACAATGAGCAGTTCTTC.

This chain joins TRBV7-7 and TRBJ2-3; 12 nucleotides align to TRBD2. This CDR3 has 21 residues. CDR1 SSHAT and CDR2 FNYEAQ come from the germline V gene (reference sequence). CDR3 in DNA: TGTGCTATGTCACAGGCTCCACTAGCGGGGGGCCCTGCTACTCACACAGATACGCAGTATTTT. It translates to CAMSQAPLAGGPATHTDTQYF.

The chain couples TRBV5-1 to TRBJ2-3; TRBD2 matches at 9 bases. The CDR3 contains 17 residues. V lost 7 bases and J lost 3; bases outside the gene matches: 15. The germline gives CDR1 SGHRS, CDR2 YFSETQ. For the CDR3, the DNA is TGCGCCAGCCGCGGTAGCGGGAGTTCAAGGAGGACAGATACGCAGTATTTT. As protein: CASRGSGSSRRTDTQYF.

The V call is TRBV19, the J call TRBJ1-2; D is ambiguous. Germline V gene sequence: CDR1 LNHDA, CDR2 SQIVND (reference sequence). This CDR3 has 14 amino acids. Deletions cut 2 bases from V and 8 bases from J, with 15 bases between. The CDR3 nucleotides read TGTGCCAGTAGTATACGGTCGGGTCCAGAGGGCTACACCTTC. It encodes CASSIRSGPEGYTF.

CDR3 bases: TGTGCCAGCAGCCGGACAGGGGGCTATCAGCCCCAGCATTTT. Translation: CASSRTGGYQPQHF. The chain is built from TRBV7-9 and TRBJ1-5, with 11 nucleotides matching TRBD1. The germline V gene encodes CDR1 SEHNR and CDR2 FQNEAQ (reference sequence). The CDR3 is made up of 14 amino acids. The ends lost 5 bases at V and 5 bases at J; junction bases unmatched: 2.

This chain joins TRBV7-9 and TRBJ1-1; 8 nucleotides align to TRBD1. V shed 6 bases, J shed 5 bases, and the junction held 5 bases outside the gene matches. Germline assignment: CDR1 SEHNR and CDR2 FQNEAQ (reference sequence). The CDR3 contains 13 residues. The DNA of the CDR3 is TGTGCCAGCAGAACAGGGGGTGGTACTGAAGCTTTCTTT. Protein: CASRTGGGTEAFF. Based on the CDR3 plus reference TRBV7-9 and TRBJ1-1, the full variable domain is DTGVSQNPRHKITKRGQNVTFRCDPISEHNRLYWYRQTLGQGPEFLTYFQNEAQLEKSRLLSDRFSAERPKGSFSTLEIQRTEQGDSAMYLCASRTGGGTEAFFGQGTRLTVV.

V and J are TRBV10-1 and TRBJ2-2, with 10 bases lining up with TRBD1. The CDR3 spans 15 residues. V lost 5 bases and J lost 6; bases outside the gene matches: 6. CDR1 is WNHNN, CDR2 SYGVQD, per germline (reference sequence). In DNA form, the CDR3 reads TGCGCCAGCAGTCTAACCGGGACAGGGGCCGGGGAGCTGTTTTTT. It codes for CASSLTGTGAGELFF.

The rearrangement links TRBV6-6 to TRBJ1-2; TRBD1 matches 9 bases. In germline, CDR1 is MNHNY, CDR2 SVGAGI (reference sequence). The junction had 3 bases not matched to a gene; V was cut back by 0 bases and J by 4 bases. The CDR3 runs 15 residues. CDR3 sequence (DNA): TGTGCCAGCAGTTACTCGAGACAGGGGGTCTATGGCTACACCTTC. Amino acid sequence: CASSYSRQGVYGYTF.

This clone occurred a few times. The genes are TRBV9 and TRBJ2-2, with TRBD1 as a possible D gene (5 bases). Germline V CDR1 and CDR2: SGDLS, YYNGEE. V lost 4 bases, J lost 4 bases, and 20 bases lay in between. The CDR3 sequence is 17 residues long. The CDR3 sequence: CASSPETPREVTGELFF. In DNA form, the CDR3 reads TGTGCCAGCAGCCCCGAAACCCCCAGGGAAGTCACCGGGGAGCTGTTTTTT. Full variable domain (rest looked up from reference TRBV9 and TRBJ2-2): DSGVTQTPKHLITATGQRVTLRCSPRSGDLSVYWYQQSLDQGLQFLIQYYNGEERAKGNILERFSAQQFPDLHSELNLSSLELGDSALYFCASSPETPREVTGELFFGEGSRLTVL.

CDR3 residues: CASSGEAEAAKLFF. CDR3 nucleotide sequence: TGCGCCAGCAGCGGTGAGGCCGAAGCAGCGAAACTGTTTTTT. The genes are TRBV5-1 and TRBJ1-4; D gene uncertain. Per germline, CDR1 SGHRS and CDR2 YFSETQ. The ends were cut back, 4 bases at V and 11 bases at J, with 18 bases in the middle. The CDR3 consists of 14 residues.

This clone is a singleton in its sample. The rearrangement uses TRBV7-8 and TRBJ1-1; 7 bases are a match to TRBD1. CDR1 and CDR2 from the germline V gene are SGHVS and FQNEAQ. Trimming cost V 5 bases and J 4 bases; bases outside gene matches: 7. This CDR3 is built from 14 residues. CDR3 DNA: TGTGCCAGCAGCCCGACAGGGTTGGGCACTGAAGCTTTCTTT. Its protein product is CASSPTGLGTEAFF.

V usage is TRBV7-9 and J usage is TRBJ2-7; a possible D gene is TRBD2 (6 bases). The CDR3 sequence is 13 residues long. The V gene's germline CDR1 is SEHNR and CDR2 FQNEAQ (reference sequence). Trimming cost V 1 base and J 5 bases, with 9 bases left between them. The CDR3 protein is CASSLGSGDEQYF. The CDR3 DNA reads as TGTGCCAGCAGCTTAGGTTCGGGGGACGAGCAGTACTTC.

This chain links TRBV7-3 with TRBJ2-7; 10 bases are a match to TRBD1. The CDR3 spans 14 residues. CDR1 is SGHTA, CDR2 FQGTGA, per germline. Trimming took 5 bases from V and 4 from J; bases not matched to a gene: 5. CDR3 loop: CASSLDRGRYEQYF. The CDR3 DNA sequence: TGTGCCAGCAGCCTCGACAGGGGGCGATACGAGCAGTACTTC. The full variable domain, its missing parts supplied by reference TRBV7-3 and TRBJ2-7, is GAGVSQTPSNKVTEKGKYVELRCDPISGHTALYWYRQSLGQGPEFLIYFQGTGAADDSGLPNDRFFAVRPEGSVSTLKIQRTERGDSAVYLCASSLDRGRYEQYFGPGTRLTVT.